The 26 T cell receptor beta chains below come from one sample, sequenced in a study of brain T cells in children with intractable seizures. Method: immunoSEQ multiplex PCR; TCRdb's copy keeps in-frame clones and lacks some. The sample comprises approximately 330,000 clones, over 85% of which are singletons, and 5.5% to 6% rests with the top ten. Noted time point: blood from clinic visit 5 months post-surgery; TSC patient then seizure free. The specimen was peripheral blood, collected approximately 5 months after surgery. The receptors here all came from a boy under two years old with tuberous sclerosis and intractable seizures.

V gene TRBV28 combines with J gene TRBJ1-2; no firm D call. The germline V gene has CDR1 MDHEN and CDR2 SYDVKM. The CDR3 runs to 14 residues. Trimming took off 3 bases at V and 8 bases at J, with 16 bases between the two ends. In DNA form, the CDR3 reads TGTGCCAGCAGTTTTACCCGGGCTCTAGGGGGCTACACCTTC. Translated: CASSFTRALGGYTF.

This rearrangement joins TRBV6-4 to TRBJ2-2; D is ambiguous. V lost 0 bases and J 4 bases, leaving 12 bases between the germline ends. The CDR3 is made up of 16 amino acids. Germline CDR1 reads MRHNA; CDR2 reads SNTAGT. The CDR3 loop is CASSDSRKPGTGELFF. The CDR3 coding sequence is TGTGCCAGCAGTGACTCGAGGAAGCCGGGCACCGGGGAGCTGTTTTTT.

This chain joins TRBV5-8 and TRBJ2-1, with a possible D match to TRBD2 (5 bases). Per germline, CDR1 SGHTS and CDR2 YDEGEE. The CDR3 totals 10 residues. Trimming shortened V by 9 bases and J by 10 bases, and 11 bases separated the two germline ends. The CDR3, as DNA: TGTGCCACCAGAGGGTTAGAGCAGTTCTTC. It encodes CATRGLEQFF.

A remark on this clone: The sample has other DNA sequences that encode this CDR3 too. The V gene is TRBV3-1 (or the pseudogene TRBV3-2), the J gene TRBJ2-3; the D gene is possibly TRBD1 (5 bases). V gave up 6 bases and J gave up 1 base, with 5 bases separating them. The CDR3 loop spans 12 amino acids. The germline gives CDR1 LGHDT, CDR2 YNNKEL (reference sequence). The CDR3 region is CASRGGTDTQYF. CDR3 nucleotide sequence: TGTGCCAGCAGAGGGGGCACAGATACGCAGTATTTT.

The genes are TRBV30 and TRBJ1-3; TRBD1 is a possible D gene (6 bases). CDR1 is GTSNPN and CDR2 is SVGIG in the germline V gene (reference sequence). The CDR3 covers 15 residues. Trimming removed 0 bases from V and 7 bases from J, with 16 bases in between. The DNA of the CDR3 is TGTGCCTGGAGTGTACTAACAGGGTCGGTGAACACCATATATTTT. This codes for CAWSVLTGSVNTIYF.

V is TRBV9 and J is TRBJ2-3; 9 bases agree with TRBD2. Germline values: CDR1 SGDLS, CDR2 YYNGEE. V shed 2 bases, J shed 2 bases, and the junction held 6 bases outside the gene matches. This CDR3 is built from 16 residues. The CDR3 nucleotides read TGTGCCAGCAGCGTTGGTGCTAGCGGGATCACAGATACGCAGTATTTT. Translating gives CASSVGASGITDTQYF.

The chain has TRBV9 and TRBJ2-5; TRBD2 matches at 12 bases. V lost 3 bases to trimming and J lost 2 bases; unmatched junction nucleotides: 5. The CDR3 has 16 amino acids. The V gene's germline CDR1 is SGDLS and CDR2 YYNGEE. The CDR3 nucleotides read TGTGCCAGCAGCGCGGGACTAGCGGGCGGGCAAGAGACCCAGTACTTC. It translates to CASSAGLAGGQETQYF.

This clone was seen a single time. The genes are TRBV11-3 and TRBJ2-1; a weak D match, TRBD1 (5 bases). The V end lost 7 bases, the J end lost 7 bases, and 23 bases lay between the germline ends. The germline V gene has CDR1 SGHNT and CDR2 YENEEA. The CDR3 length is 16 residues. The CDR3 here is CASTLETVQGGNEQFF. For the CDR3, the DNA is TGTGCCAGCACCTTGGAGACCGTCCAGGGTGGGAATGAGCAGTTCTTC.

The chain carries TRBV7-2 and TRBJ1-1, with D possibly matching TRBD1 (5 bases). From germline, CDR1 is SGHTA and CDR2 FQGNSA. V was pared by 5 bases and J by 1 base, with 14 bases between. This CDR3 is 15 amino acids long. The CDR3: CASSPYGTANTEAFF. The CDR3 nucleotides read TGTGCCAGCAGCCCCTACGGGACGGCGAACACTGAAGCTTTCTTT.

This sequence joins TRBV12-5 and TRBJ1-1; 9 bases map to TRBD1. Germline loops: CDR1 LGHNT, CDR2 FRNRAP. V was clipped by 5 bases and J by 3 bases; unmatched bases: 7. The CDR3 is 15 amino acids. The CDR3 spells CASGLDRGGDTEAFF. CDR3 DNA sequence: TGTGCTAGTGGTCTGGACAGGGGCGGGGACACTGAAGCTTTCTTT. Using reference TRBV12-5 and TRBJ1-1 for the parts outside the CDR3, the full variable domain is DARVTQTPRHKVTEMGQEVTMRCQPILGHNTVFWYRQTMMQGLELLAYFRNRAPLDDSGMPKDRFSAEMPDATLATLKIQPSEPRDSAVYFCASGLDRGGDTEAFFGQGTRLTVV.

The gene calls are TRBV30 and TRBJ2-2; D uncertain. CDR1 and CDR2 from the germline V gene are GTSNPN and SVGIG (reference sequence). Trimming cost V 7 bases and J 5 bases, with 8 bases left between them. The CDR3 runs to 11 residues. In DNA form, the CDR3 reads TGTGCCTCGACCCGGACCGGGGAGCTGTTTTTT. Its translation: CASTRTGELFF. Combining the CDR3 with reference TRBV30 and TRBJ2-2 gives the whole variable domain SQTIHQWPATLVQPVGSPLSLECTVEGTSNPNLYWYRQAAGRGLQLLFYSVGIGQISSEVPQNLSASRPQDRQFILSSKKLLLSDSGFYLCASTRTGELFFGEGSRLTVL.

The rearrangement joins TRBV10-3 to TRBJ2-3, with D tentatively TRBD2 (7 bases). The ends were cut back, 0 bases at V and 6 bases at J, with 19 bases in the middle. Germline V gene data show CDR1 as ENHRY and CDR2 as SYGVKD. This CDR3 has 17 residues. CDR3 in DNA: TGTGCCATCAGTGAGTCGTGGGGGGGGGCCATTGTCGATACGCAGTATTTT. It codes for CAISESWGGAIVDTQYF.

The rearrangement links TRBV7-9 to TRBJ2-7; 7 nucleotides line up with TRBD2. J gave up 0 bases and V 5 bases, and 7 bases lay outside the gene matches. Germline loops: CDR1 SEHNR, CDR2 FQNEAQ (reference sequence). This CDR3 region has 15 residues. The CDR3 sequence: CASSPWTGGSYEQYF. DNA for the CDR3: TGTGCCAGCAGCCCGTGGACGGGGGGCTCCTACGAGCAGTACTTC.

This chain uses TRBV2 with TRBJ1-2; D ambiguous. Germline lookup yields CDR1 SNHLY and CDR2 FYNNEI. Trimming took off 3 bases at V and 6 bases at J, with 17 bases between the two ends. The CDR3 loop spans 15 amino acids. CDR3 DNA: TGTGCCAGCAGTGATATGCTCGGCCTGAGGGATGGCTACACCTTC. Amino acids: CASSDMLGLRDGYTF.

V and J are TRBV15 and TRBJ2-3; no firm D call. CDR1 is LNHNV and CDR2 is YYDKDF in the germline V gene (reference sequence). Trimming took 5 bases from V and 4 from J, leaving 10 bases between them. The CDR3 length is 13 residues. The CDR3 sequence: CATSRVPPDTQYF. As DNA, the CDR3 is TGTGCCACCAGCCGGGTCCCCCCAGATACGCAGTATTTT.

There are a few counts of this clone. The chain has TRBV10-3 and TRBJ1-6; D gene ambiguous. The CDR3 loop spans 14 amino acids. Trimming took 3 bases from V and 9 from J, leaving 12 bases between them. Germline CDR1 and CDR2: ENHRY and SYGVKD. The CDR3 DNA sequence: TGTGCCATCAGTGAATCCGTCTCGAGTTCACCCCTCCACTTT. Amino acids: CAISESVSSSPLHF.

CDR3 DNA sequence: TGTGCCAGCAGCGCACTGATGACAAAGAACTACGAGCAGTACTTC. Its translation is CASSALMTKNYEQYF. The genes are TRBV11-3 and TRBJ2-7; D gene ambiguous. Germline V gene data show CDR1 as SGHNT and CDR2 as YENEEA. V was cut by 5 bases and J by 3 bases, with 17 bases left in between. The CDR3 extends over 15 amino acids.

The CDR3 nucleotides read TGCGCCAGCAGCTTTAGCGGGGGGGCCTCTGGGGCCAACGTCCTGACTTTC. As protein: CASSFSGGASGANVLTF. The chain combines TRBV5-1 with TRBJ2-6; 11 bases map to TRBD2. V lost 2 bases to trimming and J lost 0 bases; unmatched junction nucleotides: 1. The CDR3 is 17 residues long. CDR1 is SGHRS and CDR2 is YFSETQ in the germline V gene.

CDR3 nucleotide sequence: TGTGCCAGCTCAAGAACTAGTAGCACAGATACGCAGTATTTT. Amino acids: CASSRTSSTDTQYF. This chain uses TRBV18 with TRBJ2-3; tentatively, D is TRBD2 (5 bases). Germline CDR1 KGHSH, CDR2 LQKENI. Trimming pared 5 bases from V and 0 bases from J, leaving 9 bases between. This CDR3 region has 14 residues.

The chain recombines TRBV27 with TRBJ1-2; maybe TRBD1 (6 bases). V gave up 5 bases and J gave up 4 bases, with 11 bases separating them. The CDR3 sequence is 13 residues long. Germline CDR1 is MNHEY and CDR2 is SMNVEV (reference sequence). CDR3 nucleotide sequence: TGTGCCAGCAGTCGGGGAGGGGGCTATGGCTACACCTTC. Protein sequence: CASSRGGGYGYTF.

CDR3 loop: CAWSQGPLGYTF. The DNA of the CDR3 is TGTGCCTGGAGTCAGGGGCCCTTAGGCTACACCTTC. The chain links TRBV30 to TRBJ1-2; maybe TRBD1 (6 bases). Trimming cost V 2 bases and J 8 bases, with 12 bases left between them. The CDR3 is 12 residues long. From germline, CDR1 is GTSNPN and CDR2 SVGIG (reference sequence). The entire variable domain, with the rest obtained from reference TRBV30 and TRBJ1-2, is as follows: SQTIHQWPATLVQPVGSPLSLECTVEGTSNPNLYWYRQAAGRGLQLLFYSVGIGQISSEVPQNLSASRPQDRQFILSSKKLLLSDSGFYLCAWSQGPLGYTFGSGTRLTVV.

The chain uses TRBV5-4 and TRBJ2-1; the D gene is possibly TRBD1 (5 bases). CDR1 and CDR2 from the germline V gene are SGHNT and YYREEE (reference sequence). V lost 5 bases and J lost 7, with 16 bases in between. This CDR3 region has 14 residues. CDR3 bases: TGTGCCAGCAGAACTGCCAGGGATAGGAATGAGCAGTTCTTC. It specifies CASRTARDRNEQFF.

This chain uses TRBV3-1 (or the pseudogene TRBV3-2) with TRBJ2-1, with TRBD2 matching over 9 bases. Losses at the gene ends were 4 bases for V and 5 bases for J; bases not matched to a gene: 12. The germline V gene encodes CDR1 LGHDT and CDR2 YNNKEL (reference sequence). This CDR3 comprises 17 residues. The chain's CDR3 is CASSPTRGGLTDNEQFF. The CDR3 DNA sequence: TGTGCCAGCAGCCCCACGCGGGGGGGCCTCACCGACAATGAGCAGTTCTTC.

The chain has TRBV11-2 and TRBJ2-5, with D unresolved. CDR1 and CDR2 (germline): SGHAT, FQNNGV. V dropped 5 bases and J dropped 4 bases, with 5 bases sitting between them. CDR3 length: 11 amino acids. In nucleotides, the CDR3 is TGTGCCAGCAGCGCCGGAGAGACCCAGTACTTC. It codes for CASSAGETQYF.

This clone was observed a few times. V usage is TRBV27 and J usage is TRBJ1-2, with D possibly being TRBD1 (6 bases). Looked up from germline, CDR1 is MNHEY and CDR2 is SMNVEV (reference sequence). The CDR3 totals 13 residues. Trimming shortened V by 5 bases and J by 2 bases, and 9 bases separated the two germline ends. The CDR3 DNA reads TGTGCCAGCAGTATGGGACACAACTATGGCTACACCTTC. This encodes CASSMGHNYGYTF.

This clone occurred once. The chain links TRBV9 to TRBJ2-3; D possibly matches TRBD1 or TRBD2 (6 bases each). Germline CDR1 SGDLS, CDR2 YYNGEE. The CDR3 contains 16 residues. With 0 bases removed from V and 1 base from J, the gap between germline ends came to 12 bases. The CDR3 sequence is CASSVGGAVGTDTQYF. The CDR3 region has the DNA TGTGCCAGCAGCGTAGGGGGGGCGGTCGGCACAGATACGCAGTATTTT.